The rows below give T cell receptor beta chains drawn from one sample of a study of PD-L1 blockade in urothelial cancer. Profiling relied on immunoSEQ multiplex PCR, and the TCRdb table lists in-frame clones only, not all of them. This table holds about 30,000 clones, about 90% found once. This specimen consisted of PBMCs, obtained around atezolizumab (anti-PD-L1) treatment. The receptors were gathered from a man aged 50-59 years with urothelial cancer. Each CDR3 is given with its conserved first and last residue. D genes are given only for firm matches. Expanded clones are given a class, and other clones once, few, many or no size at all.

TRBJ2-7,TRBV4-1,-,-,CASSQATEYEQYF,TGCGCCAGCAGCCAAGCTACAGAGTACGAGCAGTACTTC
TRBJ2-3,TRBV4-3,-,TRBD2,CASSQGGTSGTDTQYF,TGCGCCAGCAGCCAAGGGGGGACTAGCGGCACAGATACGCAGTATTTT
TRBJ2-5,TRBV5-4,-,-,CASSPAVGRQQTQYF,TGTGCCAGCAGCCCGGCGGTGGGGCGTCAACAGACCCAGTACTTC
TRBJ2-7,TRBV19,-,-,CASSTDSTVGEQYF,TGTGCCAGTAGTACGGACAGTACGGTAGGGGAGCAGTACTTC
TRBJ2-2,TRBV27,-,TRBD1,CASSSAGTVNTGELFF,TGTGCCAGCAGTTCCGCCGGGACAGTGAACACCGGGGAGCTGTTTTTT
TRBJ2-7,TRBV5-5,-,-,CASSPEGQGSRSYEQYF,TGTGCCAGCAGCCCGGAGGGTCAGGGCTCTCGCTCCTACGAGCAGTACTTC
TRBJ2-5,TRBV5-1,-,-,CASSLEVRGETQYF,TGCGCCAGCAGCTTGGAGGTCAGGGGAGAGACCCAGTACTTC
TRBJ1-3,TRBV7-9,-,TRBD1,CASSPGQGIVAGNTIYF,TGTGCCAGCAGCCCGGGACAGGGTATAGTAGCTGGAAACACCATATATTTT
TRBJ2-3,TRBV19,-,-,CASNSVYTDTQYF,TGTGCCAGTAATTCGGTGTACACAGATACGCAGTATTTT
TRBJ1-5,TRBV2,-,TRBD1,CASSGQGPLKPQHF,TGTGCCAGCTCCGGACAGGGGCCCCTTAAGCCCCAGCATTTT
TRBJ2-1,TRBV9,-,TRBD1,CASSADRGLRNEQFF,TGTGCCAGCAGCGCAGACAGGGGTTTGAGGAATGAGCAGTTCTTC
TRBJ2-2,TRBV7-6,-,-,CASSLQGSNTGELFF,TGTGCCAGCAGCTTACAGGGGTCGAACACCGGGGAGCTGTTTTTT
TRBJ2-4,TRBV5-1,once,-,CASSESSGLQYF,TGCGCCAGCAGCGAGAGTTCGGGTCTTCAGTACTTC
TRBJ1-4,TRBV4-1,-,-,CASSQGWAGILNEKLFF,TGCGCCAGCAGCCAAGGTTGGGCAGGTATACTTAATGAAAAACTGTTTTTT
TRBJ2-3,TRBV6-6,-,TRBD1,CASSAGTGEGNTQYF,TGTGCCAGCAGCGCCGGGACAGGGGAGGGTAATACGCAGTATTTT
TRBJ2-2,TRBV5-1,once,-,CASSLEQVATGELFF,TGCGCCAGCAGCTTGGAACAGGTAGCCACCGGGGAGCTGTTTTTT
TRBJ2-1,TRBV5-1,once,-,CAGRDRRMDSYNEQFF,TGCGCCGGCCGGGATCGCAGAATGGACTCCTACAATGAGCAGTTCTTC
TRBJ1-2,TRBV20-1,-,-,CGFAAASGYTF,TGCGGCTTTGCCGCGGCATCTGGCTACACCTTC
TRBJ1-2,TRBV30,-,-,CAWRDSPVVGYTF,TGTGCCTGGAGGGACAGTCCTGTGGTTGGCTACACCTTC
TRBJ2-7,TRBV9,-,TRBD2,CASSREGTSGAYEQYF,TGTGCCAGCAGCCGCGAGGGAACTAGCGGTGCCTACGAGCAGTACTTC
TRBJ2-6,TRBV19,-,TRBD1,CASSIGAPAQGSGANVLTF,TGTGCCAGTAGTATAGGAGCCCCCGCACAGGGGTCTGGGGCCAACGTCCTGACTTTC
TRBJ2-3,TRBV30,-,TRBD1,CAWRARTGLLKFDTDTQYF,TGTGCCTGGAGGGCTCGGACAGGGCTGTTGAAATTCGACACAGATACGCAGTATTTT
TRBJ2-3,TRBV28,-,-,CASSLLTDTQYF,TGTGCCAGCAGTTTACTCACAGATACGCAGTATTTT
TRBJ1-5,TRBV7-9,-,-,CASSVTGPQPQHF,TGTGCCAGCAGCGTCACAGGGCCCCAGCCCCAGCATTTT
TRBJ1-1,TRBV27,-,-,CASSQDPRRTEAFF,TGTGCCAGCAGTCAGGACCCCCGGAGGACTGAAGCTTTCTTT
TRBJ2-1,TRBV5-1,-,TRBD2,CASSKGLADSYNEQFF,TGCGCCAGCAGCAAAGGACTAGCGGACTCCTACAATGAGCAGTTCTTC
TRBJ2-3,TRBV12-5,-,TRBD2,CASGLVRRARRGGVADTQYF,TGTGCTAGTGGTTTGGTACGTAGGGCGCGGCGCGGGGGAGTTGCAGATACGCAGTATTTT
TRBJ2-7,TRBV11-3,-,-,CASSLDHPSDEQYF,TGTGCCAGCAGCTTAGATCACCCTAGCGACGAGCAGTACTTC